This entry is about one T cell receptor beta chain. These data belong to a study of blood T cell repertoires in COVID-19. Study background: The cDNA or gDNA used as material had been derived from T cells, B-cell-depleted T cells, or PBMCs.

Measured with immunoSEQ multiplex PCR; TCRdb has only the in-frame clones, and not every one. This table has approximately 300,000 clones, around 91% appearing once. Per the germline V gene, CDR1 is SGHDT and CDR2 is YYEEEE. The V end was cut by 3 bases, the J end by 5 bases, with 14 bases between. The CDR3 is 15 amino acids. This receptor was taken from a woman aged 40-49 years with COVID-19, enrolled during active disease. Material: peripheral blood. The chain couples TRBV5-6 to TRBJ1-4; possibly TRBD1 for D (5 bases). CDR3 bases: TGTGCCAGCAGCTCCCGACGTGCAGGGAATGAAAAACTGTTTTTT. This translates into CASSSRRAGNEKLFF.